This paragraph covers one TCR beta chain sequence. Antigen unknown. The source of the sample is a study of T cell responses to AZD1222 COVID-19 vaccine. The repertoire was sequenced with immunoSEQ multiplex PCR; TCRdb's copy has only in-frame clones and lacks some. Among about 120,000 clones listed, around 87% were seen once. V dropped 4 bases and J dropped 1 base, with 12 bases sitting between them. The CDR3 spans 15 residues. Germline V gives CDR1 SNHLY, CDR2 FYNNEI. Study-wide results and caveats: Two doses of AZD1222 preceded a rise in Spike-specific TCR breadth and depth. A mostly white British donor set with more females was recruited, and clonal diversity was possibly underestimated.

The sample in question was peripheral blood, obtained on day 0 of AZD1222 vaccination. The chain joins TRBV2 to TRBJ2-3; D not resolved. This sequence originates from an adult in good health. Here the CDR3 reads CASSAVPRGTDTQYF. The CDR3 region has the DNA TGTGCCAGCAGTGCTGTACCTAGGGGCACAGATACGCAGTATTTT. The variable domain in full, with the rest retrieved from reference TRBV2 and TRBJ2-3, is EPEVTQTPSHQVTQMGQEVILRCVPISNHLYFYWYRQILGQKVEFLVSFYNNEISEKSEIFDDQFSVERPDGSNFTLKIRSTKLEDSAMYFCASSAVPRGTDTQYFGPGTRLTVL.